The entry that follows covers one T cell receptor beta chain sequence. Antigen: not known. Samples underwent the assay at deep level. The protocol was immunoSEQ multiplex PCR, while the TCRdb copy is restricted to in-frame clones and leaves out a portion. The sample shows more than 1.2 million clones, approximately 98.5% of them seen only once. This entry belongs to a study of shared clonotypes between healthy human individuals. Study outcomes and limitations: About 5% was the fraction of naive CD4 clonotypes found shared across four donors. Sampling involved blood alone; tissue repertoires likely differ.

The V segment lost 4 bases and the J segment 6 bases; nucleotides outside the gene matches: 9. Germline V lookup: CDR1 SGHRS, CDR2 YFSETQ. CDR3 length: 15 residues. Sequencing was done on a sample of naive CD4+ T cells sorted from blood. Subset reported: CD45RA+ positively selected. The origin of this receptor is a man aged 25-40 years in good health. The chain employs TRBV5-1 and TRBJ2-3; 9 bases fit TRBD1. CDR3 region: CASSDDGDRGDTQYF. CDR3 in DNA: TGCGCCAGCAGCGATGACGGTGACAGGGGGGATACGCAGTATTTT.